What follows are 20 T cell receptor beta chains derived from one specimen sequenced in a study of T-cell reconstitution after alpha-beta-depleted transplantation in children. The TCRbeta library incorporated unique molecular identifiers. TCRdb reanalysed the PCR reads using MiXCR and keeps one entry per CDR3 protein. The sample has about 72,000 distinct CDR3 sequences, 7.3% seen once; the top ten hold less than 3%. Sequencing used PBMCs from the stem cell graft donor, obtained from the stem cell graft. The source is a human donor who donated a stem cell graft to a child with acute lymphoblastic leukemia.

In its sample, this clonotype was seen many times. The V gene is TRBV19, the J gene TRBJ1-5; possible D gene TRBD1, 6 bases. The CDR3 runs to 16 residues. Looked up from germline, CDR1 is LNHDA and CDR2 is SQIVND (reference sequence). Trimming pared 0 bases from V and 1 base from J, leaving 10 bases between. The CDR3 coding sequence is TGTGCCAGTAGTATAGAAACAGGGTGGAGCAATCAGCCCCAGCATTTT. Its protein product is CASSIETGWSNQPQHF. The variable domain in full, completed from reference TRBV19 and TRBJ1-5, reads DGGITQSPKYLFRKEGQNVTLSCEQNLNHDAMYWYRQDPGQGLRLIYYSQIVNDFQKGDIAEGYSVSREKKESFPLTVTSAQKNPTAFYLCASSIETGWSNQPQHFGDGTRLSIL.

This clonotype appeared many times. The gene calls are TRBV3-1 and TRBJ2-2; D remains unclear. V dropped 6 bases and J dropped 3 bases, with 14 bases sitting between them. The CDR3 is 15 amino acids. The germline V gene encodes CDR1 LGHDT and CDR2 YNNKEL (reference sequence). The CDR3 nucleotides are TGTGCCAGCAGTCCGGTTTTGGGGTACACCGGGGAGCTGTTTTTT. Translated: CASSPVLGYTGELFF.

This clonotype was recorded a few times. The genes are TRBV6-5 and TRBJ1-2; TRBD1 might be the D (5 bases). The germline CDR1 and CDR2 sequences are MNHEY and SVGAGI. V lost 2 bases and J 1 base, leaving 11 bases between the germline ends. The CDR3 length is 15 residues. The CDR3 here is CASSYGDGINYGYTF. For the CDR3, the DNA is TGTGCCAGCAGTTACGGGGACGGAATTAACTATGGCTACACCTTC.

This clonotype was found many times. V and J are TRBV12-3 or TRBV12-4 and TRBJ2-5; D ambiguous. This CDR3 contains 13 residues. The V and J ends lost 6 bases and 6 bases respectively, with 14 bases between them. The CDR3 reads CASSPRLAKTQYF. CDR3 in DNA: TGTGCCAGCAGCCCTAGACTCGCAAAGACCCAGTACTTC.

This clonotype was picked up many times. V and J are TRBV29-1 and TRBJ2-7; a weak D match, TRBD1 (5 bases). This CDR3 spans 15 amino acids. The V end lost 0 bases, the J end lost 3 bases, and 15 bases lay between the germline ends. CDR1 is SQVTM, CDR2 ANQGSEA, per germline. The CDR3 DNA is TGCAGCGTTGAAGAACAAGGGGATCCTTACTACGAGCAGTACTTC. Its translation: CSVEEQGDPYYEQYF.

This clonotype occurred many times. This chain links TRBV24-1 with TRBJ2-7; D is perhaps TRBD1 (5 bases). Germline V gene lookup returns CDR1 KGHDR and CDR2 SFDVKD. The CDR3 covers 15 residues. Trimming cost V 2 bases and J 0 bases, with 10 bases left between them. As DNA, the CDR3 is TGTGCCACCAGTGATTCCGCAGGGTCCTCCTACGAGCAGTACTTC. Translation: CATSDSAGSSYEQYF.

This clonotype was detected many times. CDR3 nucleotides: TGTGCCATCTCCCCCGGGGAAAATTCCTACGAGCAGTACTTC. Its translation is CAISPGENSYEQYF. V gene TRBV10-3 combines with J gene TRBJ2-7, with D possibly TRBD2 on 5 matching bases. V shed 8 bases and J shed 1 base, with 15 bases lying between them. The length of the CDR3 is 14 residues. Germline V gene data show CDR1 as ENHRY and CDR2 as SYGVKD.

Here the CDR3 reads CASSYVTDTGGLFF. The CDR3 DNA is TGTGCCAGCAGCTACGTGACCGACACGGGTGGACTGTTTTTT. V usage is TRBV7-9 and J usage is TRBJ1-4; D is uncertain. Trimming took off 4 bases at V and 13 bases at J, with 19 bases between the two ends. Germline V lookup: CDR1 SEHNR, CDR2 FQNEAQ (reference sequence). The CDR3 is made up of 14 amino acids.

This clonotype came up many times. This chain joins TRBV7-9 and TRBJ2-5, with D unclear. Trimming shortened V by 5 bases and J by 0 bases, and 7 bases separated the two germline ends. The CDR3 is 13 amino acids. CDR1 is SEHNR, CDR2 FQNEAQ, per germline (reference sequence). For the CDR3, the DNA is TGTGCCAGCAGCCAGCGATACCAAGAGACCCAGTACTTC. This codes for CASSQRYQETQYF.

This clonotype was detected ten times or more. The genes are TRBV24-1 and TRBJ2-1; 7 bases align to TRBD2. Germline-derived CDR1 and CDR2 are KGHDR and SFDVKD. After removal of 0 bases from V and 7 bases from J, the junction contained 8 bases not matched to a gene. The CDR3 spans 16 residues. Here the CDR3 DNA reads TGTGCCACCAGTGATTTGCGGGGAGGGGATCAAAATGAGCAGTTCTTC. Residues: CATSDLRGGDQNEQFF.

The chain links TRBV12-3 or TRBV12-4 to TRBJ2-7; D call uncertain. Between the trimmed V and J ends, which lost 1 base and 2 bases, there was a span of 12 bases. This CDR3 has 15 residues. CDR3 sequence: CASSLGAGRTYEQYF. In nucleotides, the CDR3 is TGTGCCAGCAGTTTAGGGGCAGGACGTACCTACGAGCAGTACTTC.

This clonotype was counted many times. This chain connects TRBV6-1 to TRBJ1-5; 8 bases match TRBD1. Losses at the gene ends were 2 bases for V and 3 bases for J; bases not matched to a gene: 3. The CDR3 is 15 residues long. Germline values: CDR1 MNHNS, CDR2 SASEGT. This CDR3 reads CASSEWGQVNQPQHF. The CDR3 nucleotides read TGTGCCAGCAGTGAATGGGGACAGGTCAATCAGCCCCAGCATTTT.

This chain connects TRBV28 to TRBJ2-7; 7 bases align to TRBD1. Germline loops: CDR1 MDHEN, CDR2 SYDVKM. V was pared by 4 bases and J by 3 bases, with 9 bases of the junction left unmatched. The CDR3 runs to 15 residues. This chain's CDR3 is CASSSVVDRDYEQYF. The DNA for the CDR3 is TGTGCCAGCAGTTCAGTCGTCGACAGGGACTACGAGCAGTACTTC.

The chain links TRBV25-1 to TRBJ2-3; D gene uncertain. Trimming stripped 4 bases from V and 4 bases from J, with 9 bases between. The CDR3 consists of 13 residues. Germline V gene sequence: CDR1 MGHDK, CDR2 SYGVNS. CDR3 region: CASSGGSPDTQYF. The CDR3 bases are TGTGCCAGCAGTGGAGGAAGTCCAGATACGCAGTATTTT.

Ten or more counts support this clonotype. This chain uses TRBV6-4 with TRBJ2-3; D is unresolved. V was pared by 3 bases and J by 2 bases, with 9 bases between. Germline values: CDR1 MRHNA, CDR2 SNTAGT. The CDR3 extends over 14 amino acids. The CDR3 here is CASSEVGNTDTQYF. The CDR3 DNA is TGTGCCAGCAGTGAAGTGGGCAACACAGATACGCAGTATTTT.

This clonotype was seen a few times. CDR3 bases: TGTGCCAGCAGTCCTCAGGGTGAGAACACTGAAGCTTTCTTT. Amino acids: CASSPQGENTEAFF. The chain recombines TRBV12-3 or TRBV12-4 with TRBJ1-1, with D maybe TRBD1 (5 bases). V dropped 5 bases and J dropped 1 base, with 11 bases sitting between them. The CDR3 runs 14 residues.

This clonotype was seen at least ten times. This sequence joins TRBV28 and TRBJ2-7, with D tentatively TRBD2 (5 bases). Germline CDR1 MDHEN, CDR2 SYDVKM. V dropped 3 bases and J dropped 5 bases, with 14 bases sitting between them. The CDR3 contains 14 residues. CDR3 amino acids: CASSLRAALHEQYF. The CDR3, as DNA: TGTGCCAGCAGTTTGCGGGCAGCCCTCCACGAGCAGTACTTC. Full variable domain (remainder filled in from reference TRBV28 and TRBJ2-7): DVKVTQSSRYLVKRTGEKVFLECVQDMDHENMFWYRQDPGLGLRLIYFSYDVKMKEKGDIPEGYSVSREKKERFSLILESASTNQTSMYLCASSLRAALHEQYFGPGTRLTVT.

The V call is TRBV20-1, the J call TRBJ1-1; TRBD1 aligns across 7 bases. The J segment lost 1 base and the V segment lost 4 bases, leaving 15 bases of the junction unmatched. Germline values: CDR1 DFQATT, CDR2 SNEGSKA (reference sequence). The CDR3 runs 17 residues. The chain's CDR3 is CSATGDSLGGSNTEAFF. CDR3 nucleotide sequence: TGCAGTGCTACCGGGGACTCCTTAGGGGGCTCGAACACTGAAGCTTTCTTT.

This clonotype was observed at least ten times. The V gene is TRBV20-1, the J gene TRBJ2-3; 8 bases agree with TRBD1. Germline lookup yields CDR1 DFQATT and CDR2 SNEGSKA (reference sequence). The CDR3 sequence is 14 residues long. The trim removed 6 bases at V and 8 bases at J, leaving 13 bases unmatched. The CDR3 coding sequence is TGCAGTGCCTTCCTCGGACAGGGATGGGGTACGCAGTATTTT. This gives the protein CSAFLGQGWGTQYF.

This clonotype was counted ten times or more. The chain couples TRBV24-1 to TRBJ2-3; D is undetermined. This CDR3 region has 16 residues. With 7 bases removed from V and 0 bases from J, the gap between germline ends came to 16 bases. Per the germline V gene, CDR1 is KGHDR and CDR2 is SFDVKD. CDR3 nucleotide sequence: TGTGCCACCAGCCCCTCTATCGGCCTAAGCACAGATACGCAGTATTTT. Its translation is CATSPSIGLSTDTQYF.